This T cell receptor beta chain was identified in a study of early T cells in non-severe SARS-CoV-2 infection. A few counts support this clonotype. V was trimmed by 0 bases and J by 8 bases, leaving 6 bases between them. There are 12 residues in the CDR3. From germline, CDR1 is SGHVS and CDR2 FNYEAQ. TCRdb fed the 5' RACE reads into MiXCR, producing one record per CDR3 protein. The sample consists of 45,000 to 55,000 distinct CDR3 sequences, 7.7% of them appearing once. This TCR was sampled from an adult who was a healthcare worker with PCR-confirmed SARS-CoV-2 infection or an uninfected control (not recorded which). Source material: whole blood. The rearrangement joins TRBV7-6 to TRBJ2-3; D is unclear. The CDR3 region is CASSLAMTTQYF. As DNA, the CDR3 is TGTGCCAGCAGCTTAGCGATGACTACGCAGTATTTT.